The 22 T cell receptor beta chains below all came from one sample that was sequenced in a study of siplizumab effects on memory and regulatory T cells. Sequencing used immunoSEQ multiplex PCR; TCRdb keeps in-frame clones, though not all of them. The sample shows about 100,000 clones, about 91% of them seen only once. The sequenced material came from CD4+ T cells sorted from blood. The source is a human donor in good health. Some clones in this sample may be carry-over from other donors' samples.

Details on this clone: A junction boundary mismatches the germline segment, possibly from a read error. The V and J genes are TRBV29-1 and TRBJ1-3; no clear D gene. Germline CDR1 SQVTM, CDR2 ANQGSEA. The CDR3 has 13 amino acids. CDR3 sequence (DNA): TGCAGCGCCCGCCTGGGCTCTGGAAACACCGTATATTTT. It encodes CSARLGSGNTVYF.

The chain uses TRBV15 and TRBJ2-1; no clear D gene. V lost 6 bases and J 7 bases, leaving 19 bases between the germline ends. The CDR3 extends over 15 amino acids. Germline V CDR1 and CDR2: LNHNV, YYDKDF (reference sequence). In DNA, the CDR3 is TGTGCCACCAGGTTATCCGGGCCTCAAGGAAATGAGCAGTTCTTC. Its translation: CATRLSGPQGNEQFF.

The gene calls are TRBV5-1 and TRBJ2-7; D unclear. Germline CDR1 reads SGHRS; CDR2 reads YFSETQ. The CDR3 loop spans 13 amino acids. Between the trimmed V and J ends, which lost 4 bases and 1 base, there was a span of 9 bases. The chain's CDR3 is CASSMGQSYEQYF. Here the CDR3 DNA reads TGCGCCAGCAGCATGGGCCAATCCTACGAGCAGTACTTC. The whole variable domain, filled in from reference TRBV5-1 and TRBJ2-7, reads KAGVTQTPRYLIKTRGQQVTLSCSPISGHRSVSWYQQTPGQGLQFLFEYFSETQRNKGNFPGRFSGRQFSNSRSEMNVSTLELGDSALYLCASSMGQSYEQYFGPGTRLTVT.

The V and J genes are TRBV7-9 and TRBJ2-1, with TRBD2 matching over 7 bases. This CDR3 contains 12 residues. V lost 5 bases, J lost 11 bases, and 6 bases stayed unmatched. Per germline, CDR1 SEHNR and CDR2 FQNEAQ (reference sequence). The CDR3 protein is CASSTLGGKQFF. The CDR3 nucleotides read TGTGCCAGCAGCACACTCGGGGGGAAGCAGTTCTTC. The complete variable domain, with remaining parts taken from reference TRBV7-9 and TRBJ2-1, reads DTGVSQNPRHKITKRGQNVTFRCDPISEHNRLYWYRQTLGQGPEFLTYFQNEAQLEKSRLLSDRFSAERPKGSFSTLEIQRTEQGDSAMYLCASSTLGGKQFFGPGTRLTVL.

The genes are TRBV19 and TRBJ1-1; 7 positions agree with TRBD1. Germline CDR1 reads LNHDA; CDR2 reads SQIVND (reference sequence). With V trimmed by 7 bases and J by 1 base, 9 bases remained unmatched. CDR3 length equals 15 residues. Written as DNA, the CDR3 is TGTGCCAGTAAACCCTACAGGGGTGAGAACACTGAAGCTTTCTTT. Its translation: CASKPYRGENTEAFF.

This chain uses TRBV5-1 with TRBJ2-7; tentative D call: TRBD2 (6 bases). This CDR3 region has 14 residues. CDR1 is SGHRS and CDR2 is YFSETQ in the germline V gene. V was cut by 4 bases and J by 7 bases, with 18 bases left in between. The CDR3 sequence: CASSQYGGVEEQYF. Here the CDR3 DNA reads TGCGCCAGCAGCCAATACGGAGGGGTGGAGGAGCAGTACTTC.

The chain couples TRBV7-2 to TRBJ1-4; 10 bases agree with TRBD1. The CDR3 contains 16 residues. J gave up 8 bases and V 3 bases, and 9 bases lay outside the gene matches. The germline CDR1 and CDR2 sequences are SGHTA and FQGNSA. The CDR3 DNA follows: TGTGCCAGCAGCTTGCAGTCCGGGACAGGGGAAGAAAAACTGTTTTTT. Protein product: CASSLQSGTGEEKLFF.

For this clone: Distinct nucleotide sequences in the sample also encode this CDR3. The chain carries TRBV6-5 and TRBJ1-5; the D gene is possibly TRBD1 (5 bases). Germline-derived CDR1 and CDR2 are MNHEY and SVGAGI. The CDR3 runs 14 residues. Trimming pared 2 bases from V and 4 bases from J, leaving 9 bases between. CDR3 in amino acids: CASSYGGGNQPQHF. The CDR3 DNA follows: TGTGCCAGCAGTTACGGCGGGGGTAATCAGCCCCAGCATTTT.

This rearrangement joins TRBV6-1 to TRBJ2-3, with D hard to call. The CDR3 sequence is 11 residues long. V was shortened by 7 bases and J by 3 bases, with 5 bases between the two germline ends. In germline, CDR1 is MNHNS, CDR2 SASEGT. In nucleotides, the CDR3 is TGTGCCAGCATAAGGACAGATACGCAGTATTTT. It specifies CASIRTDTQYF.

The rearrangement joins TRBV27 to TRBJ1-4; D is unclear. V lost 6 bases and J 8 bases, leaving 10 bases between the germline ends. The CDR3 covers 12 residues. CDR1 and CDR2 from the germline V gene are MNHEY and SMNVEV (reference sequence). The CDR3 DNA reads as TGTGCCAGCAGCTTTTCGGGGGAAAAACTGTTTTTT. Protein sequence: CASSFSGEKLFF.

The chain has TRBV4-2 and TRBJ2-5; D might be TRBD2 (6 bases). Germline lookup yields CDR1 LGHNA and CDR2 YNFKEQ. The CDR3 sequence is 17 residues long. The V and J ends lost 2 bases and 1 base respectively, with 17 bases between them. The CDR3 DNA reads TGTGCCAGCAGCCAATCTTGGGGATCCGGGGGCCAAGAGACCCAGTACTTC. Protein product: CASSQSWGSGGQETQYF.

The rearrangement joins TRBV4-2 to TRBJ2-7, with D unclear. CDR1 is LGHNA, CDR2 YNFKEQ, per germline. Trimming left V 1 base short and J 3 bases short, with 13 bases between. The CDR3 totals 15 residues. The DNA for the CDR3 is TGTGCCAGCAGCCAAGCCGCCAGGTCTGACTACGAGCAGTACTTC. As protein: CASSQAARSDYEQYF.

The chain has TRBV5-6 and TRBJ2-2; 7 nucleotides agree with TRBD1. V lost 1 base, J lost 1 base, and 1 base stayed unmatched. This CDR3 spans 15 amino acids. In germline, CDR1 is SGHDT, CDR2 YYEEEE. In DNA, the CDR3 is TGTGCCAGCAGCTTGTGGGACAGGAACACCGGGGAGCTGTTTTTT. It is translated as CASSLWDRNTGELFF.

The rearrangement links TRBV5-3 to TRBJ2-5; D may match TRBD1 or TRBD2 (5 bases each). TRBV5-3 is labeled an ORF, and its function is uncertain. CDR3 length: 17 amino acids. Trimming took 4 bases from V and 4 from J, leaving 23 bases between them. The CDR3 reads CARSMWESGLRGETQYF. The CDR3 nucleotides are TGTGCCAGAAGCATGTGGGAAAGCGGACTTAGGGGAGAGACCCAGTACTTC.

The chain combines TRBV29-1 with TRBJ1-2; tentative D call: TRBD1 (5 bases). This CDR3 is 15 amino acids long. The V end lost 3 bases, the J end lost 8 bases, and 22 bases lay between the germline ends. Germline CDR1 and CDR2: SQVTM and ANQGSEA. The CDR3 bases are TGCAGCGTTGATCACCCGGCAGGGCGGGCATGGGGCTACACCTTC. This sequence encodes CSVDHPAGRAWGYTF.

CDR3 coding DNA: TGTGCCAGCAGTTTTTCCCCGAAGCAGCCGGGCATCCCTAATGCTGGGGCCAACGTCCTGACTTTC. It encodes CASSFSPKQPGIPNAGANVLTF. The chain is built from TRBV28 and TRBJ2-6, with D hard to call. Germline CDR1 MDHEN, CDR2 SYDVKM. CDR3 size: 22 residues. Trimming removed 3 bases at V and 2 bases at J, with 29 bases between.

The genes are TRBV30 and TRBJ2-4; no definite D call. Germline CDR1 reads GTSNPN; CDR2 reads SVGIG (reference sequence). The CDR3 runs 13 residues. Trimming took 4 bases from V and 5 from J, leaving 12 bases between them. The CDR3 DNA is TGTGCCTGGAACCGTGACACTCAAAACATTCAGTACTTC. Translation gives CAWNRDTQNIQYF.

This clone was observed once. CDR3 sequence (DNA): TGTGCCAGCATGGGGGCCCGGGCCCCGCTGAATGAGCAGTTCTTC. It yields the protein CASMGARAPLNEQFF. The V call is TRBV6-5, the J call TRBJ2-1; maybe TRBD1 (6 bases). Per the germline V gene, CDR1 is MNHEY and CDR2 is SVGAGI. This CDR3 contains 15 residues. Trimming removed 7 bases from V and 7 bases from J, with 20 bases in between.

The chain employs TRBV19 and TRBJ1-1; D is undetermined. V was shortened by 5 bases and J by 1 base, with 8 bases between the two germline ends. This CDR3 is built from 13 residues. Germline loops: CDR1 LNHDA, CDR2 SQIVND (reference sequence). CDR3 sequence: CASSPTTNTEAFF. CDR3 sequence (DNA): TGTGCCAGTAGTCCCACCACGAACACTGAAGCTTTCTTT.

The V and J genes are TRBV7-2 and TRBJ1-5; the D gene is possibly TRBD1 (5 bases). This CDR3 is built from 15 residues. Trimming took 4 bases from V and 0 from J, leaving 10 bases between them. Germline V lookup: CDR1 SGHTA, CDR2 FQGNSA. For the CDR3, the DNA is TGTGCCAGCAGCTCGGGGCCCCTTAGCAATCAGCCCCAGCATTTT. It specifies CASSSGPLSNQPQHF.

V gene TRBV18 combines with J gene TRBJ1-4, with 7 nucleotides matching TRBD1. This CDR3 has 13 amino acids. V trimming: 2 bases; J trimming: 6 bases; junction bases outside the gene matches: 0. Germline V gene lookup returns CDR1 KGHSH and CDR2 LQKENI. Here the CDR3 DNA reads TGTGCCAGCTCACCAGGGACAGATGAAAAACTGTTTTTT. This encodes CASSPGTDEKLFF.

CDR3 protein: CASSPRPMNTEAFF. The DNA for the CDR3 is TGTGCCAGCTCCCCCCGTCCGATGAACACTGAAGCTTTCTTT. J is TRBJ1-1 and V is TRBV18; D gene unclear. V lost 6 bases and J lost 0, with 11 bases in between. The germline gives CDR1 KGHSH, CDR2 LQKENI. The CDR3 length is 14 residues. The full variable domain, rest sourced from reference TRBV18 and TRBJ1-1, is NAGVMQNPRHLVRRRGQEARLRCSPMKGHSHVYWYRQLPEEGLKFMVYLQKENIIDESGMPKERFSAEFPKEGPSILRIQQVVRGDSAAYFCASSPRPMNTEAFFGQGTRLTVV.